This TCR beta chain was identified in a study of shared clonotypes between healthy human individuals. Sequencing was performed with immunoSEQ multiplex PCR; in TCRdb, only in-frame clones are kept and a portion is missing. The profile covers approximately 640,000 clones, with about 90% appearing a single time and approximately 35% taken by the ten largest. Free of recent acute infections or vaccinations, the donors were healthy HIV-negative adults. Germline CDR1 SEHNR, CDR2 FQNEAQ (reference sequence). The CDR3 runs 11 residues. V dropped 5 bases and J dropped 3 bases, with 3 bases sitting between them. Notes on the study in general: Relative to memory subsets, naive subsets generally showed larger estimated richness.

In regard to this clone: Its antigen is currently unknown.

The sequence came from a man between 18 and 35 years old in good health. Some clones in this sample may be carry-over from other donors' samples. V is TRBV7-9 and J is TRBJ2-3; D is uncertain. The sequencing input was memory CD8+ T cells from PBMCs. Specified subset: CD45RO+ cells pooled with CCR7-negative TemRA cells. DNA of the CDR3: TGTGCCAGCAGCGAAACAGATACGCAGTATTTT. Its translation is CASSETDTQYF.